This is a list of T cell receptor beta chains from one sample in a study of T-cell reconstitution after alpha-beta-depleted transplantation in children. MiXCR was run by TCRdb on the PCR reads, yielding one entry per CDR3 protein. The sample holds some 390,000 distinct CDR3 sequences, approximately 20% seen once. The material sequenced was PBMCs from the stem cell graft donor, taken from the stem cell graft. These TCRs come from a human donor who donated a stem cell graft to a child with acute myeloid leukemia. The CDR3 runs from the conserved cysteine through the conserved F or W. Fields, in order: clone size, D gene, V gene, J gene, CDR3 protein, CDR3 DNA. D genes are given only for firm matches. A row's size may be missing; if present it is once, few, many or a size class.

few	-	TRBV24-1	TRBJ2-7	CATSGSGGIEQYF	TGTGCCACCAGTGGGAGCGGAGGGATCGAGCAGTACTTC
-	TRBD2	TRBV20-1	TRBJ2-1	CSAEPSGSGDEQFF	TGCAGTGCAGAACCTAGCGGGAGTGGTGATGAGCAGTTCTTC
many	-	TRBV29-1	TRBJ2-1	CSVEELGYNEQFF	TGCAGCGTTGAAGAACTAGGCTACAATGAGCAGTTCTTC
-	TRBD1	TRBV30	TRBJ2-3	CACTGGAGTDTQYF	TGTGCCTGCACAGGGGGTGCTGGCACAGATACGCAGTATTTT
many	-	TRBV2	TRBJ2-2	CASSEGLMVAGELFF	TGTGCCAGCAGTGAAGGACTAATGGTTGCCGGGGAGCTGTTTTTT
-	-	TRBV27	TRBJ2-7	CASSFGGSIYEQYF	TGTGCCAGCAGTTTCGGGGGTTCAATCTACGAGCAGTACTTC
few	TRBD2	TRBV20-1	TRBJ2-7	CSAPTSPTYEQYF	TGCAGTGCTCCGACTAGCCCCACCTACGAGCAGTACTTC
many	-	TRBV7-2	TRBJ2-3	CASSLGGLRDTQYF	TGTGCCAGCAGCTTAGGAGGGTTGAGAGATACGCAGTATTTT
-	-	TRBV24-1	TRBJ2-1	CATSGSDRGTAKYNEQFF	TGTGCCACCAGCGGAAGTGATCGGGGGACAGCGAAATACAATGAGCAGTTCTTC
-	-	TRBV9	TRBJ1-1	CASSVNYGGGEAFF	TGTGCCAGCAGCGTAAATTATGGGGGAGGTGAAGCTTTCTTT
few	-	TRBV29-1	TRBJ1-2	CSVDREGVNYGYTF	TGCAGCGTTGACAGAGAGGGAGTAAACTATGGCTACACCTTC
few	-	TRBV28	TRBJ2-7	CASNIQRNPYEQYF	TGTGCCAGCAACATCCAGAGGAACCCCTACGAGCAGTACTTC
-	-	TRBV4-1	TRBJ1-1	CATTTAGGTEAFF	TGCGCCACTACCACCGCGGGGGGAACTGAAGCTTTCTTT
-	-	TRBV7-2	TRBJ2-1	CASSLGWREDEQFF	TGTGCCAGCAGCTTGGGCTGGAGGGAGGATGAGCAGTTCTTC
-	-	TRBV4-1	TRBJ2-5	CASSQEQTTRGETQYF	TGCGCCAGCAGCCAAGAACAGACAACCCGCGGGGAGACCCAGTACTTC
many	TRBD1	TRBV27	TRBJ1-1	CASSISGTGHTEAFF	TGTGCCAGCAGCATATCCGGGACAGGGCACACTGAAGCTTTCTTT
few	TRBD2	TRBV20-1	TRBJ2-1	CSASPGGVRYNEQFF	TGCAGTGCAAGCCCTGGGGGGGTCCGCTACAATGAGCAGTTCTTC
few	-	TRBV6-1	TRBJ2-7	CASSARDRSYEQYF	TGTGCCAGCAGTGCCCGGGACCGCTCCTACGAGCAGTACTTC
-	-	TRBV20-1	TRBJ2-5	CSARDTGLETQYF	TGCAGTGCTAGAGATACGGGTCTGGAGACCCAGTACTTC
-	TRBD1	TRBV7-9	TRBJ2-7	CASSTGQGVFYEQYF	TGTGCCAGCAGCACCGGACAGGGGGTTTTTTACGAGCAGTACTTC
many	-	TRBV29-1	TRBJ2-5	CSVEIVRGQETQYF	TGCAGCGTTGAGATTGTCAGGGGACAAGAGACCCAGTACTTC
-	-	TRBV7-7	TRBJ2-3	CASSLSQRTDTQYF	TGTGCTAGCAGCCTATCTCAGCGCACAGATACGCAGTATTTT
few	-	TRBV7-2	TRBJ1-1	CASSLEGVRAFF	TGTGCCAGCAGCTTAGAGGGAGTACGAGCTTTCTTT
few	-	TRBV2	TRBJ1-2	CASGGGAGAYGYTF	TGTGCCAGCGGCGGTGGAGCAGGGGCATATGGCTACACCTTC
few	-	TRBV12-3/TRBV12-4	TRBJ2-2	CASSFVVGWANGTSTGTGELFF	TGTGCCAGCAGTTTTGTAGTGGGGTGGGCGAACGGTACAAGTACGGGCACCGGGGAGCTGTTTTTT
many	-	TRBV6-1	TRBJ2-2	CASSPGTLRELFF	TGTGCCAGCAGCCCCGGCACTCTGAGGGAGCTGTTTTTT
-	TRBD2	TRBV24-1	TRBJ2-2	CATSSDLWSSGRIYTGELFF	TGTGCCACCAGCTCCGACCTGTGGTCCAGCGGGAGAATTTATACCGGGGAGCTGTTTTTT
few	-	TRBV24-1	TRBJ2-5	CATSDPTGLETQYF	TGTGCCACCAGTGACCCAACAGGGTTGGAGACCCAGTACTTC
few	-	TRBV7-2	TRBJ2-3	CASSPRAGSDTQYF	TGTGCCAGCAGCCCTCGCGCGGGATCCGATACGCAGTATTTT
few	-	TRBV2	TRBJ2-7	CASTLFGKSSYEQYF	TGTGCCAGCACCCTGTTCGGCAAGAGCTCCTACGAGCAGTACTTC
-	TRBD1	TRBV20-1	TRBJ1-1	CSARRSGTGNTEAFF	TGCAGTGCTAGGAGATCCGGGACAGGGAACACTGAAGCTTTCTTT
many	TRBD2	TRBV6-2/TRBV6-3	TRBJ2-1	CASSPGTRVSDEQFF	TGTGCCAGCAGCCCCGGGACTAGGGTTTCGGATGAGCAGTTCTTC
-	TRBD1	TRBV10-3	TRBJ2-7	CAIRDRSSYEQYF	TGTGCCATCAGGGACAGGAGCTCCTACGAGCAGTACTTC
many	TRBD1	TRBV3-1	TRBJ2-1	CASSHAGTGWYNEQFF	TGTGCCAGCAGCCATGCCGGGACAGGGTGGTACAATGAGCAGTTCTTC
many	-	TRBV13	TRBJ2-1	CASSLGFGSSYNEQFF	TGTGCCAGCAGCTTGGGTTTCGGTAGCTCCTACAATGAGCAGTTCTTC
many	-	TRBV20-1	TRBJ2-7	CSARTTRDFYEQYF	TGCAGTGCAAGAACGACGAGGGATTTTTACGAGCAGTACTTC
many	-	TRBV20-1	TRBJ2-7	CSASRRAGYEQYF	TGCAGTGCTAGTAGACGGGCGGGGTACGAGCAGTACTTC
many	-	TRBV29-1	TRBJ2-7	CSVTRGNYEQYF	TGCAGCGTTACCCGGGGGAACTACGAGCAGTACTTC
few	TRBD1	TRBV20-1	TRBJ1-6	CSARGQGASPLHF	TGCAGTGCTAGAGGACAGGGGGCTTCACCCCTCCACTTT
few	TRBD2	TRBV24-1	TRBJ2-7	CATSPGTATGLAHEQYF	TGTGCCACCAGTCCGGGGACAGCGACGGGACTAGCACACGAGCAGTACTTC
few	TRBD2	TRBV20-1	TRBJ2-1	CSARNSGIANEQFF	TGCAGTGCTAGGAATAGCGGGATTGCAAATGAGCAGTTCTTC
-	TRBD2	TRBV24-1	TRBJ2-1	CATSDRRTGTSGRSYNEQFF	TGTGCCACCAGTGACAGGAGGACAGGGACTAGCGGACGGTCCTACAATGAGCAGTTCTTC
few	-	TRBV11-2	TRBJ2-7	CASSPGTNPYEQYF	TGTGCCAGCTCTCCGGGAACGAATCCCTACGAGCAGTACTTC
many	-	TRBV29-1	TRBJ2-7	CSVLEGADYEQYF	TGCAGCGTTCTGGAGGGAGCAGACTACGAGCAGTACTTC
-	TRBD1	TRBV9	TRBJ2-1	CASSVAGQVYNEQFF	TGTGCCAGCAGCGTAGCGGGACAGGTATACAATGAGCAGTTCTTC